This T cell receptor beta chain originates from a study of blood T cell repertoires in COVID-19. Study-wide context: Samples came from the United States, Italy and Spain, spanning acute and convalescent COVID-19. From T cells, B-cell-depleted T cells, or PBMCs came the material, which was cDNA or gDNA.

V was clipped by 2 bases and J by 2 bases; unmatched bases: 6. The germline gives CDR1 SGHAT, CDR2 FQDESV (reference sequence). CDR3 length equals 15 residues. In the original workflow: Estimation of nucleated cell counts was performed using reference gene primer amplification. Using immunoSEQ multiplex PCR, the repertoire was profiled, and TCRdb retains in-frame clones only, with some absent. V, J and clone size were drawn from that table, and D and trimming were deduced from the DNA. Among approximately 90,000 clones, around 80% were seen once, and the ten largest hold around 29%. This clonotype was sampled from a woman at least 80 years old with active or convalescent COVID-19. V usage is TRBV11-1 and J usage is TRBJ2-7, with 7 bases lining up with TRBD2. Sequenced input: peripheral blood. This CDR3 is CASSLSGTEAYEQYF. As DNA, the CDR3 is TGTGCCAGCAGCTTAAGCGGGACGGAAGCCTACGAGCAGTACTTC.